The 19 T cell receptor beta chains below were found in one sample sequenced in a study of response to subunit inactivated influenza vaccine. Using its own MiXCR run on the RT-PCR reads, TCRdb lists one record per CDR3 protein. In the table there are hundreds of thousands of distinct CDR3 sequences, less than 20% of which are singletons. This specimen was PBMCs from blood, taken 11 to 12 days after vaccination. The receptors shown here come from a man aged 50-59 years who received an inactivated influenza vaccine.

This clonotype has ten or more counts. The chain links TRBV12-3 or TRBV12-4 to TRBJ2-3; D may be TRBD2 (6 bases). The V end was cut by 4 bases, the J end by 3 bases, with 8 bases between. The CDR3 contains 13 residues. The CDR3 region has the DNA TGTGCCAGCAGTTCACGGGGGACAGATACGCAGTATTTT. Encoded protein: CASSSRGTDTQYF.

In its sample, this clonotype was seen a few times. The chain employs TRBV5-1 and TRBJ2-1; 9 bases agree with TRBD1. CDR3 length: 19 amino acids. Germline trimming cut 4 bases from V and 0 bases from J; bases unmatched to any gene: 14. Per germline, CDR1 SGHRS and CDR2 YFSETQ. CDR3 DNA sequence: TGCGCCAGCAGCCCGAGGGGGACAGGGAAACTACTCTCCTACAATGAGCAGTTCTTC. This encodes CASSPRGTGKLLSYNEQFF.

This clonotype was recorded many times. This chain uses TRBV12-3 or TRBV12-4 with TRBJ2-4, with D possibly called TRBD1 or TRBD2 (5 bases each). The CDR3 extends over 17 amino acids. V lost 6 bases, J lost 1 base, and 19 bases lay in between. The CDR3 region has the DNA TGTGCCAGCAGCCCGGGACCCCTAAAACGGGCCAAAAACATTCAGTACTTC. This sequence encodes CASSPGPLKRAKNIQYF.

J is TRBJ2-1 and V is TRBV4-2; 9 nucleotides agree with TRBD1. This CDR3 has 17 amino acids. J lost 8 bases, V lost 2 bases, and 13 bases had no gene match. Germline V gene lookup returns CDR1 LGHNA and CDR2 YNFKEQ. CDR3 sequence (DNA): TGTGCCAGCAGCCAACCCCCATCCGGGACAGGGATCTATGAGCAGTTCTTC. Translation: CASSQPPSGTGIYEQFF.

The genes are TRBV29-1 and TRBJ2-5, with a possible D match to TRBD1 (6 bases). Germline values: CDR1 SQVTM, CDR2 ANQGSEA. Trimming pared 6 bases from V and 4 bases from J, leaving 18 bases between. The CDR3 is 14 amino acids. The CDR3 region is CSVLRVRQAETQYF. The CDR3 DNA sequence: TGCAGCGTGCTACGGGTCAGACAGGCAGAGACCCAGTACTTC.

This clonotype turned up a few times. CDR3 loop: CSFGLATETQYF. The CDR3 DNA reads TGCAGCTTTGGACTAGCGACGGAGACCCAGTACTTC. V usage is TRBV29-1 and J usage is TRBJ2-5, with 9 bases matching TRBD2. Germline assignment: CDR1 SQVTM and CDR2 ANQGSEA. The length of the CDR3 is 12 residues. With 8 bases clipped from V and 5 bases from J, the junction kept 6 bases outside the gene matches.

The V and J genes are TRBV7-9 and TRBJ1-2; TRBD1 is a possible D gene (5 bases). Trimming cost V 1 base and J 6 bases, with 15 bases left between them. The CDR3 totals 15 residues. The germline gives CDR1 SEHNR, CDR2 FQNEAQ (reference sequence). The CDR3: CASSLGKGLVDGYTF. CDR3 in DNA: TGTGCCAGCAGCTTAGGGAAGGGGCTCGTCGATGGCTACACCTTC. The full variable domain, with the rest looked up from reference TRBV7-9 and TRBJ1-2, is DTGVSQNPRHKITKRGQNVTFRCDPISEHNRLYWYRQTLGQGPEFLTYFQNEAQLEKSRLLSDRFSAERPKGSFSTLEIQRTEQGDSAMYLCASSLGKGLVDGYTFGSGTRLTVV.

The J gene is TRBJ2-3, the V gene TRBV7-2, with D hard to call. The CDR3 consists of 15 residues. CDR1 and CDR2 from the germline V gene are SGHTA and FQGNSA. V was cut by 2 bases and J by 2 bases, with 11 bases left in between. The CDR3 region has the DNA TGTGCCAGCAGCTTACCGGCGGAGAACACAGATACGCAGTATTTT. Translating gives CASSLPAENTDTQYF.

This clonotype was detected many times. This chain joins TRBV5-1 and TRBJ1-5; TRBD1 matches at 8 bases. The CDR3 loop spans 15 amino acids. Germline assignment: CDR1 SGHRS and CDR2 YFSETQ. V lost 0 bases to trimming and J lost 6 bases; unmatched junction nucleotides: 5. CDR3 DNA: TGCGCCAGCAGCTTGGGACAGGGGTTAGGTCAGCCCCAGCATTTT. Protein: CASSLGQGLGQPQHF. Full variable domain (missing parts from reference TRBV5-1 and TRBJ1-5): KAGVTQTPRYLIKTRGQQVTLSCSPISGHRSVSWYQQTPGQGLQFLFEYFSETQRNKGNFPGRFSGRQFSNSRSEMNVSTLELGDSALYLCASSLGQGLGQPQHFGDGTRLSIL.

In its sample, this clonotype was seen a few times. J is TRBJ2-7 and V is TRBV5-1; 8 bases are shared with TRBD1. CDR1 SGHRS and CDR2 YFSETQ come from the germline V gene. J was trimmed by 3 bases and V by 1 base; bases with no gene match: 9. CDR3 size: 16 residues. CDR3 region: CASSLSQGAPFYEQYF. The CDR3 DNA reads as TGCGCCAGCAGCTTGTCCCAGGGGGCCCCCTTCTACGAGCAGTACTTC.

This clonotype came up a few times. V and J are TRBV28 and TRBJ2-2; D is possibly TRBD1 (5 bases). Trimming left V 3 bases short and J 4 bases short, with 15 bases between. The CDR3 has 16 residues. Per germline, CDR1 MDHEN and CDR2 SYDVKM. The CDR3 nucleotides read TGTGCCAGCAGTTTCCTCGACAGCGCTATCACCGGGGAGCTGTTTTTT. Translated, it gives CASSFLDSAITGELFF.

The chain combines TRBV11-2 with TRBJ2-7, with a possible D match to TRBD2 (6 bases). V was shortened by 5 bases and J by 3 bases, with 17 bases between the two germline ends. The CDR3 length is 15 residues. In germline, CDR1 is SGHAT, CDR2 FQNNGV. CDR3 loop: CASSVSPTSSYEQYF. In DNA, the CDR3 is TGTGCCAGCAGCGTGTCCCCGACTAGTAGCTACGAGCAGTACTTC.

Only a few counts were recorded for this clonotype. V usage is TRBV29-1 and J usage is TRBJ2-7; TRBD1 might be the D (6 bases). Between the trimmed V and J ends, which lost 7 bases and 1 base, there was a span of 14 bases. This CDR3 region has 13 residues. Per germline, CDR1 SQVTM and CDR2 ANQGSEA. As DNA, the CDR3 is TGCAGCGCCCAACAGGGTCGGTCCTACGAGCAGTACTTC. Translated: CSAQQGRSYEQYF.

This chain uses TRBV20-1 with TRBJ2-1; 10 positions agree with TRBD2. Trimming at V came to 5 bases and at J to 5 bases, leaving 6 bases not matched to a gene. The CDR3 is 14 residues long. The germline CDR1 and CDR2 sequences are DFQATT and SNEGSKA (reference sequence). CDR3 nucleotide sequence: TGCAGTGCTGAGGGACTAGCGTTTAACAATGAGCAGTTCTTC. Translating gives CSAEGLAFNNEQFF.

The chain joins TRBV20-1 to TRBJ2-7; 12 bases agree with TRBD1. There are 16 residues in the CDR3. CDR1 DFQATT and CDR2 SNEGSKA come from the germline V gene (reference sequence). After removal of 6 bases from V and 4 bases from J, the junction contained 13 bases not matched to a gene. The CDR3 loop is CSARPAGTGGRYEQYF. The CDR3 DNA reads TGCAGTGCCCGGCCGGCGGGGACAGGGGGCCGGTACGAGCAGTACTTC.

This clonotype turned up a few times. V is TRBV29-1 and J is TRBJ1-1, with a weak D call TRBD1 (6 bases). Trimming took 7 bases from V and 1 from J, leaving 10 bases between them. Germline assignment: CDR1 SQVTM and CDR2 ANQGSEA. The CDR3 has 12 residues. CDR3 bases: TGCAGCGGGGGGGCCCCGAACACTGAAGCTTTCTTT. This translates into CSGGAPNTEAFF.

The V gene is TRBV7-2, the J gene TRBJ1-1; the D is unclear. Germline CDR1 SGHTA, CDR2 FQGNSA. Deletions cut 4 bases from V and 0 bases from J, with 9 bases between. The CDR3 length is 14 residues. The CDR3 protein is CASSSGRMNTEAFF. The DNA of the CDR3 is TGTGCCAGCAGCTCCGGAAGGATGAACACTGAAGCTTTCTTT. Supplemented by reference TRBV7-2 and TRBJ1-1, the full variable domain reads GAGVSQSPSNKVTEKGKDVELRCDPISGHTALYWYRQSLGQGLEFLIYFQGNSAPDKSGLPSDRFSAERTGGSVSTLTIQRTQQEDSAVYLCASSSGRMNTEAFFGQGTRLTVV.

The sample holds many counts of this clonotype. CDR3 nucleotide sequence: TGTGCCAGCAGTTTTTCCTACGGACAGCCCCAGCATTTT. This codes for CASSFSYGQPQHF. V gene TRBV6-5 combines with J gene TRBJ1-5; D gene uncertain. The CDR3 length is 13 residues. Germline assignment: CDR1 MNHEY and CDR2 SVGAGI. Trimming left V 4 bases short and J 7 bases short, with 11 bases between.

This clonotype was detected only a few times. V usage is TRBV25-1 and J usage is TRBJ2-7; D is perhaps TRBD1 (8 bases). Between the trimmed V and J ends, which lost 11 bases and 4 bases, there was a span of 15 bases. Germline CDR1 is MGHDK and CDR2 is SYGVNS. The CDR3 is made up of 12 amino acids. Here the CDR3 DNA reads TGTGCCTCCCAACAGGGGGGGTACGAGCAGTACTTC. Protein: CASQQGGYEQYF.